The rows below give T cell receptor beta chains drawn from one sample of a study of PD-1 blockade in mismatch repair-deficient tumors. Data came from immunoSEQ multiplex PCR; TCRdb stores just in-frame clones and leaves some out. The table lists roughly 32,000 clones, around 80% of them singletons. The input for sequencing was PBMCs, taken approximately 6 weeks after starting pembrolizumab. Receptors were obtained from an adult with mismatch repair-deficient cancer. Both conserved end residues are part of each CDR3. A D gene is named only where the DNA matches it firmly.

NA	TRBV18	TRBJ1-2	CASSPSAGTPRNGYTF
NA	TRBV4-1	TRBJ1-1	CASSQVRGKHTEAFF
TRBD2	TRBV5-1	TRBJ2-1	CASSRAGESYNEQFF
NA	TRBV7-9	TRBJ1-1	CASSLALTATEAFF
TRBD2	TRBV9	TRBJ2-7	CASSVIAGGYEQYF
TRBD2	TRBV5-4	TRBJ2-3	CASSVGTSGFYSTDTQYF
NA	TRBV27	TRBJ2-7	CASSSFVIMDSSSYEQYF
NA	TRBV12-5	TRBJ1-3	CASGLVAGSGNTIYF
NA	TRBV29-1	TRBJ2-5	CSVERQETQYF
TRBD2	TRBV27	TRBJ2-1	CASRNRFSSGNHNEQFF
NA	TRBV5-1	TRBJ2-2	CASSGGQRTYTGELFF
NA	TRBV5-6	TRBJ1-1	CASSFLAENTEAFF
TRBD2	TRBV7-9	TRBJ2-5	CASSWRASGWKETQYF
NA	TRBV28	TRBJ1-2	CASSFAGPNYGYTF
NA	TRBV5-4	TRBJ2-1	CASSLLGIVNEQFF
TRBD1	TRBV2	TRBJ1-6	CASSVDRGHSPLHF
NA	TRBV6-5	TRBJ1-1	CASSYAGRNGGTEAFF
TRBD2	TRBV9	TRBJ2-7	CASSVLPTSGSYEQYF
NA	TRBV10-2	TRBJ1-1	CASNTQGSTEAFF
TRBD1	TRBV7-2	TRBJ2-2	CASSWDSNTGELFF
TRBD2	TRBV19	TRBJ2-1	CASSIGTSGSADEQFF
NA	TRBV2	TRBJ2-1	CASSEERGEQFF
TRBD2	TRBV5-4	TRBJ2-1	CASSLKSLAGKEGNEQFF
NA	TRBV29-1	TRBJ1-2	CSATGFYGYTF
TRBD1	TRBV6-6	TRBJ1-2	CASRWSGQGSDYGYTF
TRBD1	TRBV29-1	TRBJ1-1	CSVTTGGTEAFF
TRBD1	TRBV28	TRBJ1-1	CASFAGGRGRDTEAFF
TRBD1	TRBV18	TRBJ1-5	CASSPRQGANQPQHF
NA	TRBV5-1	TRBJ1-6	CASSLGGSSYNSPLHF
NA	TRBV6-5	TRBJ1-2	CASSYVAGYGYTF
TRBD1	TRBV27	TRBJ1-2	CASRTFLGTGHGYTF
NA	TRBV28	TRBJ2-1	CASSLLRSTYNEQFF
TRBD2	TRBV11-2	TRBJ2-7	CASSLGPSGRSYEQYF
TRBD1	TRBV19	TRBJ2-1	CASTIRGQVYNEQFF
NA	TRBV27	TRBJ2-7	CASSFVGRGYEQYF
TRBD2	TRBV19	TRBJ2-1	CASSASGGQIIYNEQFF
TRBD1	TRBV28	TRBJ2-7	CASSGHGTERYEQYF
NA	TRBV9	TRBJ2-4	CASSHNRYREAKNIQYF
TRBD1	TRBV19	TRBJ1-2	CASSADRALGGYTF
NA	TRBV6-5	TRBJ1-4	CASSYSRATNEKLFF
TRBD1	TRBV5-1	TRBJ1-2	CASSSGQASAYGYTF
TRBD1	TRBV11-2	TRBJ1-3	CASSLTTGSSGNTIYF
NA	TRBV30	TRBJ2-1	CAWTTRQSQLYNEQFF
NA	TRBV19	TRBJ1-5	CASNLVQGSNQPQHF
TRBD1	TRBV7-8	TRBJ2-7	CASSSPRGQARKASYEQYF
TRBD2	TRBV11-2	TRBJ2-3	CASSLGPGGPADTQYF
NA	TRBV21-1	TRBJ2-3	CASDLTPGQISDTQYF
TRBD2	TRBV4-2	TRBJ2-1	CASSSSGNEQFF
TRBD2	TRBV7-9	TRBJ2-1	CASSLKAGEYNEQFF
NA	TRBV27	TRBJ2-2	CASSLSDWNTGELFF
NA	TRBV5-1	TRBJ2-3	CASSLGGGGTDTQYF
NA	TRBV19	TRBJ1-5	CASRVLAAEQPQHF
TRBD2	TRBV4-1	TRBJ2-1	CASRTGLAGTSHNEQFF
TRBD2	TRBV5-1	TRBJ2-3	CASSLGGLAGGGTQYF
NA	TRBV9	TRBJ1-2	CASSEGFSTVNYGYTF
TRBD1	TRBV2	TRBJ2-7	CASGDRDLYEQYF
TRBD2	TRBV27	TRBJ2-7	CASSPRGGSRTHEQYF
TRBD2	TRBV19	TRBJ2-7	CASSMAGAGYEQYF
NA	TRBV4-1	TRBJ1-2	CASSQPTETNYGYTF
NA	TRBV30	TRBJ1-5	CAWSEQVNQPQHF